This T cell receptor (beta chain) was found in a study of Graves' ophthalmopathy and Graves' hyperthyroidism (dated by TCRdb to the late 2010s). Describing the broader study: Peripheral blood samples were taken at the time of initial diagnosis, before any treatment was given. In more than 5 hyperthyroidism patients, the T-cell repertoire of thyroid tissue was compared with the T-cell repertoire of blood. The study used signatures of the TCR beta repertoire to tell Graves' ophthalmopathy apart from Graves' hyperthyroidism and to predict which patients would progress to ophthalmopathy. Following sample collection, hyperthyroidism patients were given methimazole at a starting dose of 30 mg daily, and ophthalmopathy patients were given high-dose intravenous methylprednisolone. For independent validation, a separate cohort was made up of 18 hyperthyroidism patients plus 17 patients who later progressed from hyperthyroidism to ophthalmopathy. In total, 120 to 150 blood samples were TCR-sequenced: roughly 45 ophthalmopathy, under 85 hyperthyroidism and some 17 hyperthyroidism-to-ophthalmopathy patients. A discovery set of about 99 patients (around 44 ophthalmopathy, 57 stable hyperthyroidism) was enrolled to explore V-J signatures distinguishing ophthalmopathy from hyperthyroidism. What the study reported, not specific to this receptor: No statistical method was used to set the sample size in advance, and the investigators knew which group each participant was assigned to. Among expanded thyroid clonotypes with frequency above 0.001, most also showed up in blood, which suggests that blood repertoires may reflect the thyroid immune response. In validation, the model predicted ophthalmopathy progression with more than 70% sensitivity and 72% to 80% specificity; some 13 predicted patients were CT-confirmed with GO in a median of around 6.5 months. In cross-validation, the 13-signature model distinguished ophthalmopathy from stable hyperthyroidism with approximately 88% sensitivity and about 81% specificity, and in the test set the corresponding values were approximately 80% and 75%.

Patients with ophthalmopathy had moderately to severely active disease, with a Clinical Activity Score of 3 or more, a NOSPECS grade of 4 or more, and a disease duration of less than 3 months. Patients with other autoimmune diseases, uncontrolled infections, pregnancy or lactation were excluded. Clinical symptoms, serum thyroxine, TRAb, thyroid ultrasound and orbital computed tomography formed the basis of the diagnosis. PBMCs were isolated from approximately 10 ml of fresh peripheral blood by Ficoll-Paque density gradient centrifugation. Total RNA was extracted with Trizol reagent and quality-checked on an Agilent 2100 Bioanalyzer. Regarding this clonotype: The target of this receptor is not known. No qualities accompany the bases; no much larger clone lies one base away.

TCR beta CDR3 regions were amplified from RNA transcripts for repertoire sequencing. The first round was an RT-PCR using HTBI primers with the Qiagen OneStep RT-PCR kit, and this first round was followed by a second-round multiplex PCR, then size selection and purification. Libraries were sequenced paired-end with 100 bp reads on an Illumina HiSeq2000. The authors' pipeline ran thus. Reads were processed with SOAPnuke, discarding reads with adapters, uncalled bases, mean Phred below 15, or no exact constant-primer or identifier match. COPE v1.2.5 was used to merge high-quality paired reads. Each unique nucleotide sequence was treated as a clonotype, and MiTCR v1.1 was used to align the clonotypes to the IMGT TRB V, D and J references. Only V-J combinations with frequency above 0.0001 were analysed, covering approximately 99% of repertoires. For each V-J combination, a TCR clonal expansion and chaos score was defined as the ratio of F50 clonal expansion to chaos observed in the TCRdist matrix. Welch's t-statistics and random forest were used to narrow the features down to 13 V-J combinations, which were then fed into a naive Bayes classifier. The Morisita-Horn index was used to measure how similar the thyroid and blood repertoires were. TCRdb reran the public reads through fastp at Q25 and MiXCR, keeping productive beta chains. Here each entry gathers all rows of one CDR3 protein and keeps the most common genes and DNA. These V and J calls derive from TCRdb rather than the authors' analysis. In all, the sample holds hundreds of thousands of distinct CDR3 sequences, and about 41% of those were seen once. The ten largest account for over 2.5% of the sample.

Material: peripheral blood. The TCR was taken from an adult man with Graves' ophthalmopathy.

The nucleotide sequence is TGTGCCAGCCGCGCAGGACTAGCACGCACAGATACGCAGTATTTT. This codes for CASRAGLARTDTQYF. The rearrangement joined TRBV12-3 or TRBV12-4 to TRBJ2-3; the central 8 bases match TRBD2. Here V drops 8 bases and J drops 1 base, and the junction holds 8 bases not matched to any gene. The CDR3 has 15 amino acids, counting the end cysteine and phenylalanine. CDR3 DNA only is kept here, 45 bases in frame from base 1.